A selection of T cell receptor beta chains follows, all from one sample in a study of blood T cell repertoires in COVID-19. Data came from immunoSEQ multiplex PCR; TCRdb stores just in-frame clones and leaves some out. The data hold over 150,000 clones, with about nine tenths observed a single time. The sequenced material came from peripheral blood. The source of these receptors is a woman between 55 and 75 years old who had recovered from COVID-19. Each CDR3 is given with its conserved first and last residue. A D gene is named only where the DNA matches it firmly. Where a row states a size, it is once, few, many or the class of an expanded clone; other rows omit it.

D	size	V	J	CDR3	DNA
TRBD2	NA	TRBV28	TRBJ2-2	CASISPGAGGNTGELFF	TGTGCCAGCATAAGCCCCGGAGCGGGGGGAAACACCGGGGAGCTGTTTTTT
TRBD2	once	TRBV6-5	TRBJ2-5	CASSYSPGGTSGTQYF	TGTGCCAGCAGTTACTCACCGGGGGGGACATCTGGGACCCAGTACTTC
TRBD1	NA	TRBV18	TRBJ1-2	CASSADRGTYGYTF	TGTGCCAGCTCAGCGGACAGGGGGACGTATGGCTACACCTTC
TRBD2	NA	TRBV28	TRBJ2-7	CASSPIPLAGVNEQYF	TGTGCCAGCAGCCCTATCCCGCTAGCGGGGGTTAACGAGCAGTACTTC
NA	NA	TRBV6-5	TRBJ1-5	CASSPQGTGQPQHF	TGTGCCAGCAGCCCACAGGGAACAGGTCAGCCCCAGCATTTT
NA	NA	TRBV7-2	TRBJ2-7	CASSLGGTNTGYEQYF	TGTGCCAGCAGCTTAGGGGGGACAAACACCGGCTACGAGCAGTACTTC
TRBD1	NA	TRBV11-1	TRBJ1-1	CASSLTGVKVNTEAFF	TGTGCCAGCAGCTTAACAGGGGTAAAGGTGAACACTGAAGCTTTCTTT
TRBD2	once	TRBV3-1/TRBV3-2	TRBJ2-5	CASSQAGGPEETQYF	TGTGCCAGCAGCCAAGCGGGGGGGCCGGAGGAGACCCAGTACTTC
NA	NA	TRBV4-2	TRBJ2-1	CASSQEASQFF	TGTGCCAGCAGCCAAGAGGCCTCCCAGTTCTTC
NA	NA	TRBV3-1/TRBV3-2	TRBJ2-3	CASSQDHARADTQYF	TGTGCCAGCAGCCAAGATCATGCTAGAGCAGATACGCAGTATTTT
NA	NA	TRBV29-1	TRBJ2-2	CSVAPQVNTGELFF	TGCAGCGTTGCCCCCCAGGTGAACACCGGGGAGCTGTTTTTT
TRBD1	NA	TRBV5-4	TRBJ1-2	CASSWSRDRQFRNYGYTF	TGTGCCAGCAGCTGGAGCCGGGACAGACAATTCCGTAACTATGGCTACACCTTC
TRBD2	NA	TRBV10-1	TRBJ2-1	CAGRKGGASGNEQFF	TGCGCCGGAAGGAAGGGAGGGGCTTCCGGCAATGAGCAGTTCTTC
NA	NA	TRBV19	TRBJ1-2	CASGTSLLNYGYTF	TGTGCCAGCGGGACATCGCTTCTTAACTATGGCTACACCTTC
TRBD2	NA	TRBV5-1	TRBJ2-3	CASSSSGGQGNTQYF	TGCGCCAGCAGCTCTAGCGGGGGTCAGGGGAATACGCAGTATTTT
NA	NA	TRBV19	TRBJ1-1	CASSMGASNTEAFF	TGTGCCAGTAGTATGGGGGCATCGAACACTGAAGCTTTCTTT
NA	NA	TRBV9	TRBJ2-5	CASSVSSHQETQYF	TGTGCCAGCAGCGTAAGCTCCCACCAAGAGACCCAGTACTTC
NA	NA	TRBV9	TRBJ2-3	CASSVTGYLTGTDTQYF	TGTGCCAGCAGCGTCACAGGGTACCTAACCGGCACAGATACGCAGTATTTT
TRBD1	NA	TRBV6-1	TRBJ2-7	CASSEGTGDKQYF	TGTGCCAGCAGTGAGGGGACAGGGGACAAGCAGTACTTC
NA	once	TRBV6-1	TRBJ1-3	CASSEDGDYSGNTIYF	TGTGCCAGCAGTGAAGACGGGGATTACTCTGGAAACACCATATATTTT
TRBD1	once	TRBV11-2	TRBJ2-5	CASSARTGVQETQYF	TGTGCCAGCAGCGCGCGGACAGGGGTACAAGAGACCCAGTACTTC
NA	NA	TRBV2	TRBJ1-1	CASITRSGNTEAFF	TGTGCCAGCATTACGAGATCGGGGAACACTGAAGCTTTCTTT
NA	NA	TRBV12-5	TRBJ2-5	CASAIQETQYF	TGTGCTAGTGCCATCCAAGAGACCCAGTACTTC
TRBD2	once	TRBV10-2	TRBJ2-2	CASRTSGGANTGELFF	TGCGCCAGCCGGACTAGCGGGGGGGCGAACACCGGGGAGCTGTTTTTT
TRBD1	NA	TRBV7-9	TRBJ2-3	CASRPTGARTDTQYF	TGTGCCAGCAGACCGACAGGGGCCCGCACAGATACGCAGTATTTT
NA	few	TRBV9	TRBJ1-1	CASSVVDRPNTEAFF	TGTGCCAGCAGCGTAGTCGACAGGCCGAACACTGAAGCTTTCTTT
TRBD1	NA	TRBV29-1	TRBJ1-2	CRIAGTAYGYTF	TGCAGGATAGCCGGGACAGCCTATGGCTACACCTTC
TRBD1	few	TRBV2	TRBJ1-1	CASTLGQGEAFF	TGTGCCAGCACCCTAGGACAGGGTGAAGCTTTCTTT
TRBD1	NA	TRBV9	TRBJ1-2	CASGSGQGVDSYF	TGTGCCAGCGGGTCGGGACAGGGGGTTGATTCATACTTC
NA	NA	TRBV5-1	TRBJ2-3	CASSPISSTDTQYF	TGCGCCAGCAGCCCGATCAGTAGCACAGATACGCAGTATTTT
TRBD2	NA	TRBV7-2	TRBJ2-1	CASSLEVGGARNEQFF	TGTGCCAGCAGCTTAGAGGTCGGGGGGGCCCGGAATGAGCAGTTCTTC
NA	NA	TRBV11-2	TRBJ1-1	CASSLNGNTEAFF	TGTGCCAGCAGCTTGAACGGTAACACTGAAGCTTTCTTT
TRBD1	NA	TRBV5-1	TRBJ1-4	CASSFLGQGSTNEKLFF	TGCGCCAGCAGCTTTTTAGGACAGGGGTCAACTAATGAAAAACTGTTTTTT
TRBD2	NA	TRBV5-1	TRBJ2-7	CASSLSGGLYEQYF	TGCGCCAGCAGCTTGTCGGGGGGTCTATACGAGCAGTACTTC
TRBD1	NA	TRBV11-2	TRBJ1-2	CASSLQGDGYTF	TGTGCCAGCAGCCTACAGGGGGACGGCTACACCTTC
NA	NA	TRBV28	TRBJ2-7	CASSQQGYEQYF	TGTGCCAGCAGCCAACAGGGATACGAGCAGTACTTC
NA	NA	TRBV7-9	TRBJ1-4	CATLRGGSTNEKLFF	TGTGCCACCCTGCGGGGAGGGTCAACTAATGAAAAACTGTTTTTT
NA	NA	TRBV28	TRBJ1-5	CASCPPWGRIRNQPQHF	TGTGCCAGCTGCCCCCCCTGGGGGAGGATTCGGAATCAGCCCCAGCATTTT
NA	NA	TRBV12-3/TRBV12-4	TRBJ2-5	CASSPTGLETQYF	TGTGCCAGCAGCCCTACGGGACTAGAGACCCAGTACTTC
TRBD1	NA	TRBV2	TRBJ1-2	CASSPGGYGYTF	TGTGCCAGCAGTCCAGGGGGTTATGGCTACACCTTC
NA	NA	TRBV28	TRBJ2-6	CASTRGSSGANVLTF	TGTGCCAGCACCCGAGGAAGTTCTGGGGCCAACGTCCTGACTTTC
NA	once	TRBV5-4	TRBJ1-5	CASSLDTHQPQHF	TGTGCCAGCAGCTTGGACACCCATCAGCCCCAGCATTTT
TRBD1	few	TRBV25-1	TRBJ1-2	CASSGTGTGPGYTF	TGTGCCAGCAGCGGGACAGGGACAGGGCCGGGGTACACCTTC
NA	NA	TRBV6-5	TRBJ1-6	CASSYQGYNSPLHF	TGTGCCAGCAGTTACCAGGGTTATAATTCACCCCTCCACTTT
NA	few	TRBV29-1	TRBJ2-7	CSVRPSEGYEQYF	TGCAGCGTTCGCCCTAGCGAAGGGTACGAGCAGTACTTC
NA	NA	TRBV3-1/TRBV3-2	TRBJ1-6	CASSPSTVYNSPLHF	TGTGCCAGCAGCCCTTCGACTGTTTATAATTCACCCCTCCACTTT
NA	NA	TRBV5-1	TRBJ2-5	CASSSSPSLATQYF	TGCGCCAGCAGCTCGTCCCCCTCATTGGCGACCCAGTACTTC
NA	NA	TRBV19	TRBJ1-1	CASSIGGQTEAFF	TGTGCCAGTAGTATCGGAGGGCAGACTGAAGCTTTCTTT
NA	NA	TRBV6-5	TRBJ1-2	CASRPEAGRGYTF	TGTGCCAGCAGGCCCGAAGCAGGTCGTGGCTACACCTTC
NA	NA	TRBV7-2	TRBJ1-5	CASSVGDYSNQPQHF	TGTGCCAGCAGCGTCGGGGATTATAGCAATCAGCCCCAGCATTTT
NA	NA	TRBV24-1	TRBJ1-1	CATIGHLNTEAFF	TGTGCCACCATAGGACATTTGAACACTGAAGCTTTCTTT
NA	NA	TRBV10-3	TRBJ1-3	CAISDRGGAGNTIYF	TGTGCCATCAGTGATCGGGGGGGGGCTGGAAACACCATATATTTT
NA	few	TRBV2	TRBJ1-1	CASSGQAANTEAFF	TGTGCCAGCAGTGGACAGGCCGCGAACACTGAAGCTTTCTTT